Sequencing of this T cell receptor beta chain was carried out in a study of control samples from healthy donors and cancer patients. The CDR3 is made up of 16 amino acids. Trimming took 3 bases from V and 0 from J, leaving 15 bases between them. CDR1 and CDR2 from the germline V gene are SGHNT and YYREEE (reference sequence). Produced via immunoSEQ multiplex PCR; TCRdb's table is partial and in-frame only. The repertoire holds 95,000 to 150,000 clones, with around 87% as singletons. This clone was detected only once. Sequencing was done on a sample of blood. The J gene is TRBJ1-2, the V gene TRBV5-4; maybe TRBD1 (6 bases). This sequence originates from a middle-aged man in good health. Written as DNA, the CDR3 is TGTGCCAGCAGCTGGGGGGAAGGGGGAGCTAACTATGGCTACACCTTC. This encodes CASSWGEGGANYGYTF.